Listed below are T cell receptor beta chains from one sample, sequenced in a study of blood T cell repertoires in COVID-19. The data were produced by immunoSEQ multiplex PCR, yet TCRdb's version contains in-frame clones alone and is incomplete. Of 100,000 to 150,000 clones in the sample, 80% to 90% were seen once. The sample consisted of PBMCs or T cells enriched from blood (not recorded which). The receptors derive from a man aged 40-55 years with acute COVID-19. Both conserved end residues are part of each CDR3. D genes are given only for firm matches. Clone sizes are given selectively: once, few, many, or a class where the clone is expanded.

V gene	D gene	J gene	clone size	CDR3 protein	CDR3 DNA
TRBV24-1	NA	TRBJ2-5	NA	CATSDFTGLGETQYF	TGTGCCACCAGTGATTTCACAGGGCTCGGGGAGACCCAGTACTTC
TRBV19	NA	TRBJ1-5	NA	CASSSQGGNQPQHF	TGTGCCAGTAGTTCCCAGGGTGGCAATCAGCCCCAGCATTTT
TRBV9	NA	TRBJ1-2	NA	CASSFSGTGDGYTF	TGTGCCAGCAGCTTCTCCGGGACGGGAGATGGCTACACCTTC
TRBV19	NA	TRBJ2-1	few	CASSIQASYNEQFF	TGTGCCAGTAGTATCCAAGCGTCCTACAATGAGCAGTTCTTC
TRBV28	NA	TRBJ2-7	NA	CASRTGELFYEQYF	TGTGCCAGCAGAACGGGGGAGCTCTTCTACGAGCAGTACTTC
TRBV19	TRBD1	TRBJ1-2	NA	CASSINRGQDGYTF	TGTGCCAGTAGTATCAACAGGGGGCAGGATGGCTACACCTTC
TRBV28	NA	TRBJ2-1	NA	CASSLAGSSYNEQFF	TGTGCCAGCAGTTTAGCCGGGAGCTCCTACAATGAGCAGTTCTTC
TRBV24-1	TRBD1	TRBJ1-2	NA	CATSDFPGGDGYTF	TGTGCCACCAGTGATTTCCCAGGGGGTGATGGCTACACCTTC
TRBV18	NA	TRBJ1-4	NA	CASSPGGKNEKLFF	TGTGCCAGCTCACCGGGGGGGAAAAATGAAAAACTGTTTTTT
TRBV28	NA	TRBJ1-1	NA	CASTSQHNKNTEAFF	TGTGCCAGCACCTCACAACACAACAAGAACACTGAAGCTTTCTTT
TRBV9	TRBD1	TRBJ2-7	NA	CASSFRDRDYEQYF	TGTGCCAGCAGCTTCCGGGACAGGGACTACGAGCAGTACTTC
TRBV5-1	TRBD1	TRBJ2-2	NA	CASSLAAGGVNGELFF	TGCGCCAGCAGCTTGGCGGCAGGGGGCGTGAACGGGGAGCTGTTTTTT
TRBV3-1/TRBV3-2	TRBD2	TRBJ2-3	few	CASSHLPTSGRTDTQYF	TGTGCCAGCAGCCACCTCCCCACTAGCGGGAGGACAGATACGCAGTATTTT
TRBV7-3	TRBD2	TRBJ2-3	NA	CASSLGAGETDTQYF	TGTGCCAGCAGCTTAGGAGCGGGAGAGACAGATACGCAGTATTTT
TRBV2	TRBD1	TRBJ2-7	NA	CASSEGTGTYEQYF	TGTGCCAGCAGTGAAGGGACAGGAACCTACGAGCAGTACTTC
TRBV2	NA	TRBJ2-5	NA	CASSTETQYF	TGTGCCAGCAGTACTGAGACCCAGTACTTC
TRBV27	TRBD2	TRBJ2-7	NA	CASSSPSHGTSLYEQYF	TGTGCCAGCAGTTCCCCTAGCCACGGGACTAGCCTATACGAGCAGTACTTC